This T cell receptor beta chain derives from a study of CD8+CD57+ T cells in acquired aplastic anemia. Overall study: Sorting CD4+ and CD8+ cells gave DNA averaging about 3.1 ug.

As to this clonotype: Its antigen remains unknown.

V trimming: 7 bases; J trimming: 9 bases; junction bases outside the gene matches: 8. The length of the CDR3 is 14 residues. The V gene's germline CDR1 is MNHNS and CDR2 SASEGT. Only patients with CD8+CD57+ cell expansion on flow cytometry were chosen for sequencing. The enrolled patients all had severe acquired aplastic anemia. TCR beta VDJ combinations and CDR3 sequences were profiled from genomic DNA. TCRdb recomputed calls from the reads with MiXCR, one row per CDR3 protein. The sample gives about 180,000 distinct CDR3 sequences, 48% of which show up once; approximately 12% is in the top ten. General study points: Patients and controls had CD8+ Simpson's diversity values that were not significantly distinct.

The receptor was derived from a human donor with aplastic anemia. What was sequenced was sorted CD4+, CD8+, or CD8+CD57+ T cells (not recorded which) from PBMCs. This chain joins TRBV6-1 and TRBJ2-7; 14 nucleotides line up with TRBD2. Written as DNA, the CDR3 is TGTGCCAGCACCCCCGGGACTAGCGGGGGACGGCAGTACTTC. Translated, it gives CASTPGTSGGRQYF.